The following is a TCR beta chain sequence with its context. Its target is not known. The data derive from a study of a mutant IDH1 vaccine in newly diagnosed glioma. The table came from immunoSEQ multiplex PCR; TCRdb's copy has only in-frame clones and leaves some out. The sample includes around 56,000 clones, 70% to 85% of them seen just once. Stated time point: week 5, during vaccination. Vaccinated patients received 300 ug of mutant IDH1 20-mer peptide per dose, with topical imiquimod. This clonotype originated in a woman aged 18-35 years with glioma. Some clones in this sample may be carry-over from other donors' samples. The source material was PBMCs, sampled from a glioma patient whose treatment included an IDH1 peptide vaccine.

CDR3 DNA: TGTGCCAGCAGCGCCTCCTGGAGCTCCTATAATTCACCCCTCCACTTT. Translating it yields CASSASWSSYNSPLHF. J is TRBJ1-6 and V is TRBV7-8; D is unclear. Germline CDR1 is SGHVS and CDR2 is FQNEAQ. This CDR3 region has 16 residues. The ends were cut back, 5 bases at V and 0 bases at J, with 11 bases in the middle. The whole variable domain, filled in from reference TRBV7-8 and TRBJ1-6, reads GAGVSQSPRYKVAKRGQDVALRCDPISGHVSLFWYQQALGQGPEFLTYFQNEAQLDKSGLPSDRFFAERPEGSVSTLKIQRTQQEDSAVYLCASSASWSSYNSPLHFGNGTRLTVT.